The 21 T cell receptor beta chains reported below all come from one sample, sequenced in a study of blood T cell repertoires in COVID-19. Sequencing used immunoSEQ multiplex PCR; TCRdb keeps in-frame clones, though not all of them. The sample lists approximately 200,000 clones, about nine tenths seen once, with around 1.2% in the top ten. The sequenced sample consisted of peripheral blood. The receptors were sampled from a man younger than 40 with acute or convalescent COVID-19.

This sequence joins TRBV6-5 and TRBJ2-1; D perhaps matches TRBD2 (5 bases). Trimming took off 6 bases at V and 5 bases at J, with 14 bases between the two ends. From germline, CDR1 is MNHEY and CDR2 SVGAGI. CDR3 length: 14 amino acids. The CDR3 is CASSSGLSDNEQFF. The DNA for the CDR3 is TGTGCCAGCAGCTCCGGACTGAGCGACAATGAGCAGTTCTTC.

The chain couples TRBV28 to TRBJ2-1; no definite D call. CDR3 length: 15 residues. V shed 2 bases and J shed 6 bases, with 14 bases lying between them. The germline V gene encodes CDR1 MDHEN and CDR2 SYDVKM. The CDR3 here is CASSLGQRLFNEQFF. Here the CDR3 DNA reads TGTGCCAGCAGTTTAGGGCAACGCCTATTCAATGAGCAGTTCTTC.

The rearrangement uses TRBV11-2 and TRBJ2-2; 9 bases map to TRBD2. The V gene's germline CDR1 is SGHAT and CDR2 FQNNGV. The length of the CDR3 is 15 residues. V lost 3 bases and J lost 2; bases outside the gene matches: 1. CDR3: CASSLTSGNTGELFF. The DNA of the CDR3 is TGTGCCAGCAGCTTGACTAGCGGTAACACCGGGGAGCTGTTTTTT.

The rearrangement links TRBV28 to TRBJ2-3; TRBD1 might be the D (5 bases). The CDR3 length is 13 residues. The V end was cut by 8 bases, the J end by 4 bases, with 13 bases between. CDR1 is MDHEN and CDR2 is SYDVKM in the germline V gene. This CDR3 reads CASGSTVSDTQYF. The DNA of the CDR3 is TGTGCCAGCGGTTCGACAGTTTCAGATACGCAGTATTTT.

The chain combines TRBV5-4 with TRBJ1-4; 7 positions agree with TRBD1. V lost 3 bases to trimming and J lost 11 bases; unmatched junction nucleotides: 7. CDR1 is SGHNT and CDR2 is YYREEE in the germline V gene (reference sequence). CDR3 size: 13 residues. The CDR3, as DNA: TGTGCCAGCAGCTACTCCGGGACAGCTAAACTGTTTTTT. Translation: CASSYSGTAKLFF.

This chain links TRBV6-1 with TRBJ2-6; possible D gene TRBD1, 6 bases. The CDR3 extends over 17 amino acids. Per the germline V gene, CDR1 is MNHNS and CDR2 is SASEGT. Trimming removed 4 bases at V and 1 base at J, with 14 bases between. CDR3 loop: CASSGYPGQSGANVLTF. The DNA of the CDR3 is TGTGCCAGCAGTGGTTATCCGGGACAATCTGGGGCCAACGTCCTGACTTTC.

CDR3 region: CASSFALEPGELFF. DNA of the CDR3: TGTGCCAGCAGTTTTGCACTGGAGCCCGGGGAGCTGTTTTTT. V is TRBV27 and J is TRBJ2-2; D remains ambiguous. The CDR3 totals 14 residues. Trimming left V 3 bases short and J 6 bases short, with 11 bases between. Germline-derived CDR1 and CDR2 are MNHEY and SMNVEV (reference sequence).

V is TRBV9 and J is TRBJ2-5; 7 nucleotides agree with TRBD2. This CDR3 has 15 residues. The germline V gene has CDR1 SGDLS and CDR2 YYNGEE. V was pared by 2 bases and J by 0 bases, with 4 bases of the junction left unmatched. The chain's CDR3 is CASSVASGHQETQYF. The CDR3 bases are TGTGCCAGCAGCGTCGCTAGCGGTCACCAAGAGACCCAGTACTTC.

The rearrangement uses TRBV5-4 and TRBJ2-7; D may be TRBD1 (7 bases). CDR3 length equals 15 residues. The germline V gene encodes CDR1 SGHNT and CDR2 YYREEE (reference sequence). Between the trimmed V and J ends, which lost 2 bases and 2 bases, there was a span of 14 bases. CDR3 sequence reads: CASSLGGGDTYEQYF. CDR3 DNA: TGTGCCAGCAGCTTAGGAGGGGGCGATACCTACGAGCAGTACTTC.

The rearrangement uses TRBV27 and TRBJ1-6; 8 bases are shared with TRBD1. Germline V lookup: CDR1 MNHEY, CDR2 SMNVEV (reference sequence). V trimming: 5 bases; J trimming: 9 bases; junction bases outside the gene matches: 12. This CDR3 contains 16 residues. CDR3 nucleotide sequence: TGTGCCAGCAGTCCCCGGACAGGGCCGGCAGGTTCACCCCTCCACTTT. Its protein product is CASSPRTGPAGSPLHF.

The chain employs TRBV5-1 and TRBJ1-1, with D possibly being TRBD1 (5 bases). CDR1 and CDR2 from the germline V gene are SGHRS and YFSETQ. The CDR3 is 13 residues long. The germline V and J ends were trimmed by 6 bases and 4 bases, with 13 bases remaining between them. CDR3 sequence reads: CASNDGGGTEAFF. Written as DNA, the CDR3 is TGCGCCAGCAACGACGGGGGTGGCACTGAAGCTTTCTTT.

This clone was counted a single time. The chain is built from TRBV18 and TRBJ2-2, with 15 bases matching TRBD2. V trimming: 6 bases; J trimming: 5 bases; junction bases outside the gene matches: 7. The CDR3 spans 17 residues. Germline V gene data show CDR1 as KGHSH and CDR2 as LQKENI. In nucleotides, the CDR3 is TGTGCCAGCTCGTTACCGGGACTAGCGGGAGGAACCGGGGAGCTGTTTTTT. As protein: CASSLPGLAGGTGELFF.

V is TRBV28 and J is TRBJ2-7, with D possibly TRBD1 on 8 matching bases. V was shortened by 6 bases and J by 3 bases, with 15 bases between the two germline ends. The CDR3 extends over 14 amino acids. Germline values: CDR1 MDHEN, CDR2 SYDVKM. In DNA, the CDR3 is TGTGCCAGCAGGCAACAGGGGGGGGGCTACGAGCAGTACTTC. Residues: CASRQQGGGYEQYF.

The genes are TRBV5-8 and TRBJ1-2; 9 bases are a match to TRBD1. Per the germline V gene, CDR1 is SGHTS and CDR2 is YDEGEE. The CDR3 covers 12 residues. Trimming cost V 4 bases and J 10 bases; bases outside gene matches: 5. The CDR3 sequence: CASSPRTGDYTF. The CDR3 DNA follows: TGTGCCAGCAGCCCACGGACAGGGGACTACACCTTC.

The chain couples TRBV27 to TRBJ1-5; D remains ambiguous. CDR1 MNHEY and CDR2 SMNVEV come from the germline V gene (reference sequence). V dropped 6 bases and J dropped 2 bases, with 14 bases sitting between them. The CDR3 covers 15 residues. CDR3 sequence (DNA): TGTGCCAGCAGGAGTAGACGAGGTGGCAATCAGCCCCAGCATTTT. It specifies CASRSRRGGNQPQHF.

The V call is TRBV7-9, the J call TRBJ2-1, with D hard to call. V dropped 5 bases and J dropped 8 bases, with 10 bases sitting between them. The V gene's germline CDR1 is SEHNR and CDR2 FQNEAQ (reference sequence). The CDR3 consists of 12 residues. CDR3 amino acids: CASSMVSDEQFF. The CDR3 coding sequence is TGTGCCAGCAGCATGGTGTCAGATGAGCAGTTCTTC.

The gene calls are TRBV5-1 and TRBJ2-7, with TRBD1 matching over 7 bases. The junction had 3 bases not matched to a gene; V was cut back by 0 bases and J by 3 bases. Germline V CDR1 and CDR2: SGHRS, YFSETQ. The CDR3 contains 14 residues. CDR3 protein: CASSLGDSFYEQYF. The CDR3 nucleotides read TGCGCCAGCAGCTTGGGGGACAGCTTCTACGAGCAGTACTTC. The whole variable domain, remainder taken from reference TRBV5-1 and TRBJ2-7, is KAGVTQTPRYLIKTRGQQVTLSCSPISGHRSVSWYQQTPGQGLQFLFEYFSETQRNKGNFPGRFSGRQFSNSRSEMNVSTLELGDSALYLCASSLGDSFYEQYFGPGTRLTVT.

This rearrangement joins TRBV5-1 to TRBJ2-1; 8 nucleotides align to TRBD2. With 4 bases clipped from V and 8 bases from J, the junction kept 8 bases outside the gene matches. Germline CDR1 SGHRS, CDR2 YFSETQ. This CDR3 has 14 residues. CDR3 amino acids: CASSMGLEPYEQFF. The CDR3 nucleotides are TGCGCCAGCAGCATGGGACTAGAGCCCTATGAGCAGTTCTTC.

The genes are TRBV19 and TRBJ2-5; 10 bases line up with TRBD1. Looked up from germline, CDR1 is LNHDA and CDR2 is SQIVND (reference sequence). CDR3 length: 16 residues. The V and J ends lost 5 bases and 5 bases, in that order; junction bases with no gene match: 11. The CDR3 is CASSVSTGGIGETQYF. CDR3 coding DNA: TGTGCCAGTAGTGTCTCGACAGGGGGCATTGGGGAGACCCAGTACTTC. Full variable domain (rest looked up from reference TRBV19 and TRBJ2-5): DGGITQSPKYLFRKEGQNVTLSCEQNLNHDAMYWYRQDPGQGLRLIYYSQIVNDFQKGDIAEGYSVSREKKESFPLTVTSAQKNPTAFYLCASSVSTGGIGETQYFGPGTRLLVL.

This chain links TRBV7-9 with TRBJ2-5, with D hard to call. Per the germline V gene, CDR1 is SEHNR and CDR2 is FQNEAQ (reference sequence). V was trimmed by 5 bases and J by 4 bases, leaving 17 bases between them. The CDR3 runs to 15 residues. The CDR3 reads CASSPNSGSTETQYF. The CDR3 DNA reads TGTGCCAGCAGCCCCAACTCCGGGTCTACAGAGACCCAGTACTTC.

The chain recombines TRBV11-2 with TRBJ2-5, with D unclear. The V end was cut by 3 bases, the J end by 2 bases, with 7 bases between. This CDR3 contains 13 residues. Germline V gives CDR1 SGHAT, CDR2 FQNNGV. The CDR3 region is CASSLIQQETQYF. As DNA, the CDR3 is TGTGCCAGCAGCTTGATACAGCAAGAGACCCAGTACTTC.